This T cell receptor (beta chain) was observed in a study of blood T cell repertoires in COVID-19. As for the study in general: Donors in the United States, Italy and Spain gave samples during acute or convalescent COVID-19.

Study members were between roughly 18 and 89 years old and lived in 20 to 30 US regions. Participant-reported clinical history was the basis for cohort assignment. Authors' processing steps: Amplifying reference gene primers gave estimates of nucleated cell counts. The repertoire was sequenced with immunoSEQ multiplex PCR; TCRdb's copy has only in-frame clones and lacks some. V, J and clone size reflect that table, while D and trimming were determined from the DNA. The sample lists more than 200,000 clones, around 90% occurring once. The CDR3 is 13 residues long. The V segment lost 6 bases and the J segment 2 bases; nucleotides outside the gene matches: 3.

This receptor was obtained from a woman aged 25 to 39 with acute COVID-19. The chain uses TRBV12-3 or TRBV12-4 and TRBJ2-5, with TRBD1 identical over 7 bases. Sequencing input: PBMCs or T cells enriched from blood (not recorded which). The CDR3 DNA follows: TGTGCCAGCAGACCACAGGGGCAAGAGACCCAGTACTTC. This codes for CASRPQGQETQYF.